The present T cell receptor beta chain was sequenced within a study of cytomegalovirus exposure and HLA in healthy donors. The overall study: Drawn from HLA-typed donors, approximately 86 million unique TCRs were held in an early data release. General observations from the study: Most TCR sequences proved rare, with some public TCRs found in many donors.

This clone was recorded once. What it binds is unknown. Donors in the study were healthy people who gave bone marrow. Researchers ran the PCR with 60 Vbeta and 13 Jbeta primers. Sequencing used immunoSEQ multiplex PCR; TCRdb keeps in-frame clones, though not all of them. The sample records around 100,000 clones, roughly 82% being singletons. CDR1 and CDR2 from the germline V gene are MDHEN and SYDVKM. V dropped 7 bases and J dropped 2 bases, with 18 bases sitting between them. CDR3 length: 16 amino acids. The V and J genes are TRBV28 and TRBJ2-1, with D tentatively TRBD1 (5 bases). The source of this sequence is a man between 50 and 59 years old in good health and CMV-seronegative. Source material: PBMCs. CDR3 loop: CASNTPQGRPYNEQFF. CDR3 sequence (DNA): TGTGCCAGCAACACCCCCCAGGGCAGACCCTACAATGAGCAGTTCTTC.